These 5 T cell receptor beta chains came from one sample sequenced in a study of PD-1 blockade in classical Hodgkin lymphoma. Noted time point: newly diagnosed, previously untreated cHL patient sample. This table comes from immunoSEQ multiplex PCR, and its TCRdb copy is limited to in-frame clones, with some not included. The data contain about 15,000 clones, approximately 85% of them singletons. The specimen sequenced was peripheral blood mononuclear cells (PBMCs). These receptors originate from a human donor with classical Hodgkin lymphoma.

This rearrangement joins TRBV19 to TRBJ1-5, with unresolved D. The germline V gene encodes CDR1 LNHDA and CDR2 SQIVND (reference sequence). The ends were cut back, 4 bases at V and 3 bases at J, with 7 bases in the middle. This CDR3 comprises 13 residues. The CDR3 here is CASSTFYNQPQHF. For the CDR3, the DNA is TGTGCCAGTAGTACCTTCTACAATCAGCCCCAGCATTTT.

The J gene is TRBJ2-6, the V gene TRBV19; D may be TRBD2 (6 bases). V was trimmed by 3 bases and J by 2 bases, leaving 8 bases between them. The CDR3 contains 15 residues. In germline, CDR1 is LNHDA, CDR2 SQIVND (reference sequence). CDR3 sequence (DNA): TGTGCCAGTAGTATCGGCGGGGCTGGGGCCAACGTCCTGACTTTC. It is translated as CASSIGGAGANVLTF. Full variable domain (outside the CDR3, taken from reference TRBV19 and TRBJ2-6): DGGITQSPKYLFRKEGQNVTLSCEQNLNHDAMYWYRQDPGQGLRLIYYSQIVNDFQKGDIAEGYSVSREKKESFPLTVTSAQKNPTAFYLCASSIGGAGANVLTFGAGSRLTVL.

This clone was observed a few times. The chain couples TRBV4-1 to TRBJ1-1; 8 bases align to TRBD1. This CDR3 has 15 residues. V was pared by 0 bases and J by 5 bases, with 5 bases of the junction left unmatched. Germline V gene data show CDR1 as MGHRA and CDR2 as YSYEKL. The CDR3 loop is CASSQEVTGETEAFF. Here the CDR3 DNA reads TGCGCCAGCAGCCAAGAGGTGACAGGGGAAACTGAAGCTTTCTTT.

The chain uses TRBV9 and TRBJ2-5; D is undetermined. Between the trimmed V and J ends, which lost 0 bases and 1 base, there was a span of 7 bases. This CDR3 has 14 amino acids. In germline, CDR1 is SGDLS, CDR2 YYNGEE. Here the CDR3 reads CASSVELAQETQYF. CDR3 nucleotide sequence: TGTGCCAGCAGCGTAGAGTTGGCCCAAGAGACCCAGTACTTC. The whole variable domain, filled in from reference TRBV9 and TRBJ2-5, reads DSGVTQTPKHLITATGQRVTLRCSPRSGDLSVYWYQQSLDQGLQFLIQYYNGEERAKGNILERFSAQQFPDLHSELNLSSLELGDSALYFCASSVELAQETQYFGPGTRLLVL.

This clone was found a few times. The chain carries TRBV7-6 and TRBJ2-3; a weak D match, TRBD1 (6 bases). V shed 5 bases and J shed 6 bases, with 18 bases lying between them. The length of the CDR3 is 15 residues. The germline V gene has CDR1 SGHVS and CDR2 FNYEAQ. CDR3 nucleotide sequence: TGTGCCAGCAGCCCTGTAACGGGCCAGGGGGATACGCAGTATTTT. This codes for CASSPVTGQGDTQYF.